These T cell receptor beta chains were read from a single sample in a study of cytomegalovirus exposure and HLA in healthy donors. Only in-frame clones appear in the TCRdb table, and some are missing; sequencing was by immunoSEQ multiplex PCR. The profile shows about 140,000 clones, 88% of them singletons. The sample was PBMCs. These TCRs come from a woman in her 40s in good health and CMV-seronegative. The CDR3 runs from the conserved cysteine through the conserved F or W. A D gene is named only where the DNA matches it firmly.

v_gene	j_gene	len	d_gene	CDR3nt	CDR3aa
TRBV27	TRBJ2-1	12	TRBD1	TGTGCCAGCAGCCGAAGGACAGGTGAGCAGTTCTTC	CASSRRTGEQFF
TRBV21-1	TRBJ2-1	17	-	TGTGCCAGCAGCAAAGGGGAGCTAGCGCGGCACTACAATGAGCAGTTCTTC	CASSKGELARHYNEQFF
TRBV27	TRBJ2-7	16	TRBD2	TGTGCCAGCAGTTTATCTCTAGCGGGAGGTTCCTACGAGCAGTACTTC	CASSLSLAGGSYEQYF
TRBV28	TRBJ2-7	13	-	TGTGCCAGCAGTTTAGCAGGGGGGTACGAGCAGTACTTC	CASSLAGGYEQYF
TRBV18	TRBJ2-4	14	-	TGTGCCAGCTCACCCGCGGGGGCCAAAAACATTCAGTACTTC	CASSPAGAKNIQYF
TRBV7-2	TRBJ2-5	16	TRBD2	TGTGCCAGCAGCTCGGGACTAGCGGGAGTTTGGGGGACCCAGTACTTC	CASSSGLAGVWGTQYF
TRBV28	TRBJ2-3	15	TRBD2	TGTGCCAGCAGTTCCCCAGGGAGGGGTACAGATACGCAGTATTTT	CASSSPGRGTDTQYF
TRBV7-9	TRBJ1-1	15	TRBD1	TGTGCCAGCAGCATAACCGGGACAGTGAACACTGAAGCTTTCTTT	CASSITGTVNTEAFF
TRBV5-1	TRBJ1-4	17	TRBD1	TGCGCCAGCAGCGCACGGGACAGGGACTTCATTAATGAAAAACTGTTTTTT	CASSARDRDFINEKLFF
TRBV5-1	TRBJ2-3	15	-	TGCGCCAGCAGCTCCTGGACTACTCCGGCAGATACGCAGTATTTT	CASSSWTTPADTQYF
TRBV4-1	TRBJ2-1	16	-	TGCGCCAGCAGCCAAGTGGACATTTTCTCCTACAATGAGCAGTTCTTC	CASSQVDIFSYNEQFF
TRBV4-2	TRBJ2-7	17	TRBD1	TGTGCCAGCAGCCAAGGTCACGAGACAGGGGATAACTACGAGCAGTACTTC	CASSQGHETGDNYEQYF
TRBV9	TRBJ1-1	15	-	TGTGCCAGCAGCGTAGGCCAGTTTATGAACACTGAAGCTTTCTTT	CASSVGQFMNTEAFF
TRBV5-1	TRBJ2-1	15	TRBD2	TGCGCCAGCAGCCCGAGCGGGAGAGAGGGGAATGAGCAGTTCTTC	CASSPSGREGNEQFF
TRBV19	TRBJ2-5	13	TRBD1	TGTGCCAGTAGTATACGGGACAGTGAGACCCAGTACTTC	CASSIRDSETQYF
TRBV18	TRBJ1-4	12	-	TGTGCCAGCTCACCCAGGGATGAAAAACTGTTTTTT	CASSPRDEKLFF
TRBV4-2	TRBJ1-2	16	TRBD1	TGTGCCAGCAGCCAAGTTGGGACAGGTTTGGGCTATGGCTACACCTTC	CASSQVGTGLGYGYTF
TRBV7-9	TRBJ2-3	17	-	TGTGCCAGCAGCTCCCCCAGGGGCGGTCTGAGCACAGATACGCAGTATTTT	CASSSPRGGLSTDTQYF